The clone carrying this T cell receptor beta chain was observed at least ten times. What it binds is unknown. V lost 4 bases to trimming and J lost 4 bases, with 13 bases between them. Germline loops: CDR1 SQVTM, CDR2 ANQGSEA. The CDR3 loop spans 13 amino acids. This sample was taken from a study of post-analysis software for immune sequencing data. General observations from the study: Patients used about 5 TRBV segments, including TRBV5-6, TRBV5-1 and TRBV20-1, more often than controls. A significant reduction in normalized Chao1 diversity was observed in multiple sclerosis patients versus controls.

TCR beta cDNA libraries had unique molecular identifiers. Between about 0.85 and 10 million T cells gave rise to some 450,000 cDNA molecules. TCRdb reanalysed the PCR reads using MiXCR and keeps one entry per CDR3 protein. The sample has about half a million distinct CDR3 sequences; under 40% are singletons. This TCR came from a girl under 18 with multiple sclerosis. The sample was blood. V and J are TRBV29-1 and TRBJ1-1; D not resolved. In DNA form, the CDR3 reads TGCAGCGTTGTAGGTGGGAGCTCCACTGAAGCTTTCTTT. This sequence encodes CSVVGGSSTEAFF.